The clone carrying this TCR beta chain was counted only a few times. The antigen is undetermined. The germline V and J ends were trimmed by 4 bases and 6 bases, with 18 bases remaining between them. This CDR3 is 15 amino acids long. Per the germline V gene, CDR1 is MNHNY and CDR2 is SVGAGI (reference sequence). The sample is drawn from a study of beta chain features in type 1 diabetes. Overall study findings and caveats: Naive, central memory and Treg TCRB repertoires seemed to resemble each other more closely in patients than they did in healthy donors. Diminished insertions and augmented deletions at VDJ junctions characterized type 1 diabetes patients. Among all four CD4+ subsets, Type 1 diabetes patients had TCRB CDR3s that were moderately but significantly shorter.

Reverse transcribing all isolated RNA meant expressed TCRB transcripts were sequenced. Average reads for naive, central memory and regulatory T cell samples were around 4 million. Profiled with immunoSEQ multiplex PCR; TCRdb holds only in-frame clones, not every one. The sample lists 600,000 or so clones, roughly 13% occurring once. Each of the sorted populations had a purity greater than 95%. The specimen was naive CD4+ T cells from blood. The V gene is TRBV6-6, the J gene TRBJ1-1; a possible D gene is TRBD1 (5 bases). The TCR originated in a man younger than 35 with type 1 diabetes. Written as DNA, the CDR3 is TGTGCCAGCAGTTCTGGTCATGGGAGGGGCGCTGAAGCTTTCTTT. Protein sequence: CASSSGHGRGAEAFF.